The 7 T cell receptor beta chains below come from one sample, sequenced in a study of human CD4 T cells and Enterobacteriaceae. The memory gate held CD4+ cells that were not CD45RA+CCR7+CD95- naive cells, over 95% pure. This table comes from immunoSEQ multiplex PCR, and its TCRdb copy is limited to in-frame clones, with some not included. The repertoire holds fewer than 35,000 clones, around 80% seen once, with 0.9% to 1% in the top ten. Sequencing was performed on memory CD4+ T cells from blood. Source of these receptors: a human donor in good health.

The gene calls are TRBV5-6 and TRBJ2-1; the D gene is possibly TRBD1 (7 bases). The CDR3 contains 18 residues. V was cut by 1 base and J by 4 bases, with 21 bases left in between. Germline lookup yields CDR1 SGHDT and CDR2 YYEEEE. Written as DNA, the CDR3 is TGTGCCAGCAGCTTGTTTTTTTCGTGGGCAGGGGGGTACAATGAGCAGTTCTTC. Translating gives CASSLFFSWAGGYNEQFF.

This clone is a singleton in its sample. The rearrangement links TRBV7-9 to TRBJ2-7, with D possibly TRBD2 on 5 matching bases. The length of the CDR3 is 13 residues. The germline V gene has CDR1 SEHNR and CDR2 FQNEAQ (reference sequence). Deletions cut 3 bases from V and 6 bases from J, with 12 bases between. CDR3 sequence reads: CASSFNSRGEQYF. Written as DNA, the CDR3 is TGTGCCAGCAGCTTCAATAGTCGGGGCGAGCAGTACTTC.

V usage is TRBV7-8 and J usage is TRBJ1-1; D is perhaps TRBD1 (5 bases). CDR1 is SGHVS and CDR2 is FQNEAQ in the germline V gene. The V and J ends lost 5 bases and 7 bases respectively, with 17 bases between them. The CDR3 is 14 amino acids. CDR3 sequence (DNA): TGTGCCAGCAGCACCCGACAGCCTACTATTGAAGCTTTCTTT. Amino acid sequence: CASSTRQPTIEAFF. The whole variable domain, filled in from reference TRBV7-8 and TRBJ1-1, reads GAGVSQSPRYKVAKRGQDVALRCDPISGHVSLFWYQQALGQGPEFLTYFQNEAQLDKSGLPSDRFFAERPEGSVSTLKIQRTQQEDSAVYLCASSTRQPTIEAFFGQGTRLTVV.

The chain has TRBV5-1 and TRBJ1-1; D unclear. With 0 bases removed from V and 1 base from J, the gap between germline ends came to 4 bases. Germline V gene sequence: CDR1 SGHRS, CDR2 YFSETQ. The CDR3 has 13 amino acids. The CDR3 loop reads CASSLAGNTEAFF. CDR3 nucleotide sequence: TGCGCCAGCAGCTTGGCTGGGAACACTGAAGCTTTCTTT.

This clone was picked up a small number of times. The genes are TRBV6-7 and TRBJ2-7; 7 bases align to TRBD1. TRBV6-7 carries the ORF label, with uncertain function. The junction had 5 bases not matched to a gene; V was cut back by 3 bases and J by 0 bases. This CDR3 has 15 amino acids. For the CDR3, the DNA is TGTGCCAGCAGTTATAAGGGGGACAGCTCCTACGAGCAGTACTTC. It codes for CASSYKGDSSYEQYF.

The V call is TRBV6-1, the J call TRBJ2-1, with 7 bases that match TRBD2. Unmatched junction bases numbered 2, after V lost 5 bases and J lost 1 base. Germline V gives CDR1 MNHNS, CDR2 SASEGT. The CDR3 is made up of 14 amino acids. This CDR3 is CASSLAASYNEQFF. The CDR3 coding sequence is TGTGCCAGCAGTCTAGCGGCGTCCTACAATGAGCAGTTCTTC.

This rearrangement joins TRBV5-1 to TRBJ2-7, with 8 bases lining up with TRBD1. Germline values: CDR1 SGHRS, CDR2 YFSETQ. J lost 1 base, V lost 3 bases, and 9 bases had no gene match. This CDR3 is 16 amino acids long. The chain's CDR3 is CASSSARDRRSYEQYF. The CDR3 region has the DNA TGCGCCAGCAGCTCGGCTCGGGACAGGAGGTCCTACGAGCAGTACTTC. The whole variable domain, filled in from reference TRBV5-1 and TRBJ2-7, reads KAGVTQTPRYLIKTRGQQVTLSCSPISGHRSVSWYQQTPGQGLQFLFEYFSETQRNKGNFPGRFSGRQFSNSRSEMNVSTLELGDSALYLCASSSARDRRSYEQYFGPGTRLTVT.